This T cell receptor (beta chain) was found in a study of Ad26.COV2.S vaccination and SARS-CoV-2 variants. Notes on the study in general: Analyses that measured TCR breadth and depth may have underestimated total T cell responses.

Profiled with immunoSEQ multiplex PCR; TCRdb holds only in-frame clones, not every one. The sample yields some 450,000 clones, 90% seen once. About this clone: Its target is unknown.

This CDR3 contains 18 residues. Trimming removed 4 bases from V and 0 bases from J; junction bases left unmatched: 12. In germline, CDR1 is SGHTA, CDR2 FQGNSA. Treatment defined: roughly 18 received Ad26.COV2.S at low or high dose, single or two shots; about 5 received placebo; per-sample allocation not given. Sampling was performed 63 days after the first vaccine or placebo injection. Donor was an adult aged 18-55 years in Boston. An Ad26 vector carrying the Wuhan-strain SARS-CoV-2 spike served as the vaccine. The source material was peripheral blood, sampled in a trial of Ad26.COV2.S vaccine versus placebo. The source is a person between 18 and 65 years old who received the Ad26.COV2.S COVID-19 vaccine or a placebo. The rearrangement uses TRBV7-2 and TRBJ2-4, with 7 positions matching TRBD2. DNA of the CDR3: TGTGCCAGCAGCTCGGGGGGTACACAGAGGCTAGCCAAAAACATTCAGTACTTC. Translated: CASSSGGTQRLAKNIQYF. Full variable domain (missing parts from reference TRBV7-2 and TRBJ2-4): GAGVSQSPSNKVTEKGKDVELRCDPISGHTALYWYRQSLGQGLEFLIYFQGNSAPDKSGLPSDRFSAERTGGSVSTLTIQRTQQEDSAVYLCASSSGGTQRLAKNIQYFGAGTRLSVL.